A selection of T cell receptor beta chains follows, all from one sample in a study of blood T cell repertoires in COVID-19. Libraries were prepared by immunoSEQ multiplex PCR; TCRdb keeps only in-frame clonotypes and omits some of them. The sample has 150,000 to 200,000 clones; 82% are singletons. The sequenced sample was peripheral blood. All receptors derive from a woman between 40 and 55 years old with COVID-19, enrolled during active disease. Each CDR3 is given with its conserved first and last residue. Each record gives: D gene, V gene, J gene, clone size, CDR3 protein, CDR3 DNA. The D gene is left open where the match is weak. Size values are once, few and many counts, or a class for expanded clones, and some rows have none.

D gene: NA; V gene: TRBV19; J gene: TRBJ1-4; clone size: NA; CDR3 protein: CASSMGQGYPPTNEKLFF; CDR3 DNA: TGTGCCAGTAGTATGGGGCAGGGGTATCCCCCAACTAATGAAAAACTGTTTTTT
D gene: TRBD1; V gene: TRBV19; J gene: TRBJ2-3; clone size: NA; CDR3 protein: CASRSKGALGTDTQYF; CDR3 DNA: TGTGCCAGCAGAAGTAAGGGGGCGCTTGGCACAGATACGCAGTATTTT
D gene: NA; V gene: TRBV5-8; J gene: TRBJ1-2; clone size: once; CDR3 protein: CASSFFVAPNYGYTF; CDR3 DNA: TGTGCCAGCAGCTTTTTCGTAGCCCCTAACTATGGCTACACCTTC
D gene: TRBD2; V gene: TRBV5-1; J gene: TRBJ2-1; clone size: NA; CDR3 protein: CASSFTSGRNNEQFF; CDR3 DNA: TGCGCCAGCAGCTTTACTAGCGGGCGCAACAATGAGCAGTTCTTC
D gene: NA; V gene: TRBV28; J gene: TRBJ2-7; clone size: NA; CDR3 protein: CASSTIYEQYF; CDR3 DNA: TGTGCCAGCAGCACTATCTACGAGCAGTACTTC
D gene: TRBD2; V gene: TRBV7-2; J gene: TRBJ2-3; clone size: NA; CDR3 protein: CASSPNGGSTDTQYF; CDR3 DNA: TGTGCCAGCAGCCCTAACGGGGGGAGCACAGATACGCAGTATTTT
D gene: NA; V gene: TRBV30; J gene: TRBJ1-1; clone size: NA; CDR3 protein: CAWSRGGLRSTEAFF; CDR3 DNA: TGTGCCTGGAGTAGGGGTGGGCTTAGGAGCACTGAAGCTTTCTTT
D gene: TRBD2; V gene: TRBV11-2; J gene: TRBJ2-2; clone size: NA; CDR3 protein: CASRPLAPHGGVNTGELFF; CDR3 DNA: TGTGCCAGCAGACCCCTTGCCCCTCATGGGGGGGTCAACACCGGGGAGCTGTTTTTT
D gene: TRBD1; V gene: TRBV12-3/TRBV12-4; J gene: TRBJ1-2; clone size: NA; CDR3 protein: CASSSGGGYGYTF; CDR3 DNA: TGTGCCAGCAGTTCAGGGGGCGGGTATGGCTACACCTTC
D gene: TRBD1; V gene: TRBV6-5; J gene: TRBJ1-5; clone size: NA; CDR3 protein: CASSPWTGEGEPQHF; CDR3 DNA: TGTGCCAGCAGTCCTTGGACAGGGGAGGGTGAGCCCCAGCATTTT
D gene: TRBD1; V gene: TRBV6-6; J gene: TRBJ2-2; clone size: NA; CDR3 protein: CASMMGQGWTGELFF; CDR3 DNA: TGTGCCAGCATGATGGGACAGGGTTGGACCGGGGAGCTGTTTTTT
D gene: TRBD1; V gene: TRBV29-1; J gene: TRBJ1-2; clone size: NA; CDR3 protein: CSVEGVPGQGIGYTF; CDR3 DNA: TGCAGCGTTGAAGGCGTCCCGGGACAGGGAATTGGCTACACCTTC
D gene: TRBD2; V gene: TRBV7-9; J gene: TRBJ2-2; clone size: NA; CDR3 protein: CASSSWKRTSGGAHGELFF; CDR3 DNA: TGTGCCAGCAGTTCCTGGAAGCGGACTAGCGGGGGGGCCCACGGGGAGCTGTTTTTT
D gene: NA; V gene: TRBV19; J gene: TRBJ2-3; clone size: few; CDR3 protein: CASSSGFDTQYF; CDR3 DNA: TGTGCCAGTAGTTCGGGATTCGATACGCAGTATTTT
D gene: TRBD2; V gene: TRBV7-9; J gene: TRBJ2-1; clone size: once; CDR3 protein: CASSRSSISGFPYNEQFF; CDR3 DNA: TGTGCCAGCAGCCGTTCATCAATTAGCGGGTTCCCCTACAATGAGCAGTTCTTC
D gene: NA; V gene: TRBV19; J gene: TRBJ2-5; clone size: NA; CDR3 protein: CASSTYETQYF; CDR3 DNA: TGTGCCAGTAGTACCTACGAGACCCAGTACTTC
D gene: NA; V gene: TRBV9; J gene: TRBJ2-3; clone size: NA; CDR3 protein: CASSGHTDRTDTQYF; CDR3 DNA: TGTGCCAGCAGCGGGCATACAGACCGCACAGATACGCAGTATTTT
D gene: NA; V gene: TRBV5-1; J gene: TRBJ2-7; clone size: NA; CDR3 protein: CASSLEDGYEQYF; CDR3 DNA: TGCGCCAGCAGCTTAGAAGACGGGTACGAGCAGTACTTC
D gene: TRBD2; V gene: TRBV7-2; J gene: TRBJ2-1; clone size: NA; CDR3 protein: CASSLFGAGVMNEQFF; CDR3 DNA: TGTGCCAGCAGCTTGTTTGGAGCGGGGGTAATGAATGAGCAGTTCTTC
D gene: NA; V gene: TRBV6-5; J gene: TRBJ2-2; clone size: NA; CDR3 protein: CASSVNRESRQLFF; CDR3 DNA: TGTGCCAGCAGCGTCAACAGGGAATCCCGGCAGCTGTTTTTT
D gene: NA; V gene: TRBV7-2; J gene: TRBJ2-6; clone size: NA; CDR3 protein: CASRTGYGANVLTF; CDR3 DNA: TGTGCCAGCAGGACTGGCTATGGGGCCAACGTCCTGACTTTC
D gene: TRBD1; V gene: TRBV6-5; J gene: TRBJ2-5; clone size: NA; CDR3 protein: CASSYPTTGRQETQYF; CDR3 DNA: TGTGCCAGCAGTTACCCAACGACAGGGCGCCAAGAGACCCAGTACTTC
D gene: NA; V gene: TRBV19; J gene: TRBJ1-2; clone size: few; CDR3 protein: CASSMFRGLYGYTF; CDR3 DNA: TGTGCCAGTAGTATGTTCAGGGGCCTCTATGGCTACACCTTC
D gene: NA; V gene: TRBV7-3; J gene: TRBJ1-1; clone size: NA; CDR3 protein: CASSLKFGTEAFF; CDR3 DNA: TGTGCCAGCAGCTTAAAGTTCGGCACTGAAGCTTTCTTT
D gene: TRBD2; V gene: TRBV10-3; J gene: TRBJ2-1; clone size: NA; CDR3 protein: CAISFKTSGISDEQFF; CDR3 DNA: TGTGCCATCAGCTTCAAGACTAGCGGGATCAGTGATGAGCAGTTCTTC
D gene: NA; V gene: TRBV3-1/TRBV3-2; J gene: TRBJ1-2; clone size: NA; CDR3 protein: CASRQGLGGYTF; CDR3 DNA: TGTGCCAGCAGACAGGGTTTGGGGGGCTACACCTTC
D gene: NA; V gene: TRBV6-1; J gene: TRBJ1-2; clone size: NA; CDR3 protein: CASSEVPTAMTNYGYTF; CDR3 DNA: TGTGCCAGCAGTGAAGTCCCGACAGCTATGACTAACTATGGCTACACCTTC
D gene: TRBD1; V gene: TRBV7-6; J gene: TRBJ2-7; clone size: NA; CDR3 protein: CASSLQSGQPYEQYF; CDR3 DNA: TGTGCCAGCAGCCTACAATCGGGACAGCCCTACGAGCAGTACTTC
D gene: TRBD1; V gene: TRBV5-1; J gene: TRBJ1-2; clone size: NA; CDR3 protein: CASSPTGNYGYTF; CDR3 DNA: TGCGCCAGCAGCCCGACAGGGAACTATGGCTACACCTTC
D gene: TRBD2; V gene: TRBV30; J gene: TRBJ2-1; clone size: NA; CDR3 protein: CAWSGGSGRANEQFF; CDR3 DNA: TGTGCCTGGAGTGGGGGCAGCGGGAGGGCCAATGAGCAGTTCTTC
D gene: TRBD1; V gene: TRBV28; J gene: TRBJ1-2; clone size: NA; CDR3 protein: CASSLPGQGNYGYTF; CDR3 DNA: TGTGCCAGCAGTTTACCGGGACAGGGAAACTATGGCTACACCTTC
D gene: TRBD2; V gene: TRBV6-4; J gene: TRBJ2-3; clone size: many; CDR3 protein: CASSETSGGAGTQYF; CDR3 DNA: TGTGCCAGCAGTGAGACTAGCGGGGGGGCCGGTACGCAGTATTTT
D gene: NA; V gene: TRBV18; J gene: TRBJ2-5; clone size: once; CDR3 protein: CASSPRESETQYF; CDR3 DNA: TGTGCCAGCTCACCACGGGAGTCTGAGACCCAGTACTTC
D gene: TRBD2; V gene: TRBV2; J gene: TRBJ2-5; clone size: NA; CDR3 protein: CASRVEGRGKETQYF; CDR3 DNA: TGTGCCAGCCGCGTGGAAGGGAGGGGAAAAGAGACCCAGTACTTC
D gene: TRBD2; V gene: TRBV28; J gene: TRBJ2-1; clone size: NA; CDR3 protein: CASSTRTSGGYNEQFF; CDR3 DNA: TGTGCCAGCAGTACCAGGACTAGCGGGGGCTACAATGAGCAGTTCTTC
D gene: NA; V gene: TRBV18; J gene: TRBJ1-1; clone size: NA; CDR3 protein: CASSPRNTEAFF; CDR3 DNA: TGTGCCAGCTCACCTAGGAACACTGAAGCTTTCTTT
D gene: NA; V gene: TRBV24-1; J gene: TRBJ2-5; clone size: NA; CDR3 protein: CATSDRLLQETQYF; CDR3 DNA: TGTGCCACCAGTGACAGACTACTCCAAGAGACCCAGTACTTC
D gene: TRBD2; V gene: TRBV5-1; J gene: TRBJ2-1; clone size: few; CDR3 protein: CASSPGGSSHEQFF; CDR3 DNA: TGCGCCAGCAGCCCGGGAGGTAGTAGTCATGAGCAGTTCTTC
D gene: TRBD2; V gene: TRBV7-6; J gene: TRBJ2-2; clone size: NA; CDR3 protein: CASSPTSGVSGELFF; CDR3 DNA: TGTGCCAGCAGCCCCACCAGCGGGGTATCCGGGGAGCTGTTTTTT
D gene: TRBD2; V gene: TRBV30; J gene: TRBJ2-7; clone size: NA; CDR3 protein: CAWSLIAGAYEQYF; CDR3 DNA: TGTGCCTGGAGCTTAATAGCGGGAGCCTACGAGCAGTACTTC
D gene: TRBD1; V gene: TRBV28; J gene: TRBJ1-5; clone size: NA; CDR3 protein: CASSLTGEPQHF; CDR3 DNA: TGTGCCAGCAGTCTAACAGGGGAGCCCCAGCATTTT
D gene: NA; V gene: TRBV4-2; J gene: TRBJ2-4; clone size: NA; CDR3 protein: CASSQDQQGTAKNIQYF; CDR3 DNA: TGTGCCAGCAGCCAAGATCAGCAGGGGACGGCCAAAAACATTCAGTACTTC
D gene: NA; V gene: TRBV28; J gene: TRBJ1-1; clone size: NA; CDR3 protein: CASSFAGNTEAFF; CDR3 DNA: TGTGCCAGCAGTTTCGCGGGTAACACTGAAGCTTTCTTT